The table lists the clone carrying this TCR beta chain with a count of one. Its antigen remains unknown. The record originates from a study of shared clonotypes between healthy human individuals. The CDR3 length is 16 residues. Trimming removed 1 base from V and 2 bases from J; junction bases left unmatched: 2. The germline CDR1 and CDR2 sequences are LGHNA and YSLEER. Broader study findings: Shared clonotypes across all four donors exceeded non-shared ones in generation probability. Limited genetic and exposure-history diversity came from having few donors.

Assay used: immunoSEQ multiplex PCR; TCRdb lists only in-frame clones, some missing. The profile shows 2 million to 2.5 million clones, 80% to 95% of them singletons. This chain uses TRBV4-3 with TRBJ2-7; TRBD2 agrees at 13 bases. This clonotype originated in a man aged 18 to 29 in good health. Some clones in this sample may be carry-over from other donors' samples. The sequencing sample was made of naive CD4+ T cells from PBMCs. Stated subset: CD45RA+ positively selected. Here the CDR3 reads CASSQAGTSGTYEQYF. In DNA, the CDR3 is TGCGCCAGCAGCCAAGCGGGGACTAGCGGGACCTACGAGCAGTACTTC.